These 17 T cell receptor beta chains were all obtained from the same sample, sequenced in a study of chemoradiotherapy in HPV16-positive cancers. This table comes from immunoSEQ multiplex PCR, and its TCRdb copy is limited to in-frame clones, with some not included. The sample has 30,000 to 40,000 clones; about 90% are singletons. Sequenced here: blood, sampled from a patient who underwent chemoradiotherapy. Every receptor here comes from a human donor with HPV-associated anogenital cancer.

The table lists this clone with a count of one. The chain has TRBV7-2 and TRBJ2-5; TRBD1 matches 7 bases. V shed 5 bases, J shed 7 bases, and the junction held 7 bases outside the gene matches. The CDR3 is 13 amino acids. Germline assignment: CDR1 SGHTA and CDR2 FQGNSA. CDR3 in DNA: TGTGCCAGCAGCCGTGACAGGGCGGCGACCCAGTACTTC. This codes for CASSRDRAATQYF. Drawing the rest from reference TRBV7-2 and TRBJ2-5, the complete variable domain is GAGVSQSPSNKVTEKGKDVELRCDPISGHTALYWYRQSLGQGLEFLIYFQGNSAPDKSGLPSDRFSAERTGGSVSTLTIQRTQQEDSAVYLCASSRDRAATQYFGPGTRLLVL.

V gene TRBV19 combines with J gene TRBJ1-2; D gene ambiguous. The CDR3 covers 15 residues. Germline V gene lookup returns CDR1 LNHDA and CDR2 SQIVND (reference sequence). V lost 5 bases and J lost 0, with 13 bases in between. CDR3 DNA sequence: TGTGCCAGTAGTCTCACCCACACGCCTAACTATGGCTACACCTTC. Translated, it gives CASSLTHTPNYGYTF.

V and J are TRBV6-1 and TRBJ1-2; D unclear. CDR3 length equals 12 residues. Germline CDR1 reads MNHNS; CDR2 reads SASEGT. V was cut by 7 bases and J by 3 bases, with 9 bases left in between. CDR3 sequence reads: CASKKLDYGYTF. In DNA form, the CDR3 reads TGTGCCAGCAAGAAGTTAGACTATGGCTACACCTTC.

The rearrangement uses TRBV5-4 and TRBJ2-7; D is undetermined. The CDR3 has 14 residues. The V and J ends lost 2 bases and 3 bases respectively, with 12 bases between them. CDR1 and CDR2 (germline): SGHNT, YYREEE (reference sequence). For the CDR3, the DNA is TGTGCCAGCAGCTTACGAGGCTCATACTACGAGCAGTACTTC. As protein: CASSLRGSYYEQYF. The full variable domain, with the rest looked up from reference TRBV5-4 and TRBJ2-7, is ETGVTQSPTHLIKTRGQQVTLRCSSQSGHNTVSWYQQALGQGPQFIFQYYREEENGRGNFPPRFSGLQFPNYSSELNVNALELDDSALYLCASSLRGSYYEQYFGPGTRLTVT.

The chain joins TRBV7-9 to TRBJ2-7; D remains ambiguous. Trimming cost V 5 bases and J 5 bases, with 10 bases left between them. Germline V lookup: CDR1 SEHNR, CDR2 FQNEAQ (reference sequence). The CDR3 totals 12 residues. The CDR3 loop is CASSPYRDEQYF. For the CDR3, the DNA is TGTGCCAGCAGCCCCTACCGGGACGAGCAGTACTTC.

This chain links TRBV6-6 with TRBJ1-3, with D perhaps matching TRBD1 (6 bases). The V end lost 6 bases, the J end lost 4 bases, and 10 bases lay between the germline ends. Germline-derived CDR1 and CDR2 are MNHNY and SVGAGI (reference sequence). The CDR3 contains 13 residues. The CDR3 region has the DNA TGTGCCAGCAGCCCACAGGGAGGAAACACCATATATTTT. Encoded protein: CASSPQGGNTIYF.

The chain has TRBV11-3 and TRBJ1-1; D is undetermined. V lost 5 bases, J lost 4 bases, and 14 bases lay in between. This CDR3 has 14 residues. Germline CDR1 reads SGHNT; CDR2 reads YENEEA. The chain's CDR3 is CASSPDRWGTEAFF. Here the CDR3 DNA reads TGTGCCAGCAGCCCAGACCGATGGGGCACTGAAGCTTTCTTT. The complete variable domain, with remaining parts taken from reference TRBV11-3 and TRBJ1-1, reads EAGVVQSPRYKIIEKKQPVAFWCNPISGHNTLYWYLQNLGQGPELLIRYENEEAVDDSQLPKDRFSAERLKGVDSTLKIQPAELGDSAVYLCASSPDRWGTEAFFGQGTRLTVV.

The V gene is TRBV6-1, the J gene TRBJ2-7; D unclear. CDR1 is MNHNS, CDR2 SASEGT, per germline. Trimming removed 2 bases at V and 3 bases at J, with 8 bases between. This CDR3 comprises 13 residues. The CDR3 sequence: CASSEFTDYEQYF. CDR3 coding DNA: TGTGCCAGCAGTGAATTCACAGACTACGAGCAGTACTTC.

The chain recombines TRBV10-1 with TRBJ1-3; D remains ambiguous. Trimming cost V 4 bases and J 0 bases, with 4 bases left between them. Germline V lookup: CDR1 WNHNN, CDR2 SYGVQD (reference sequence). This CDR3 spans 13 amino acids. The CDR3 DNA is TGCGCCAGCAGTGTGAGCTCTGGAAACACCATATATTTT. Encoded protein: CASSVSSGNTIYF.

The chain combines TRBV9 with TRBJ2-7; D unresolved. Germline V gene sequence: CDR1 SGDLS, CDR2 YYNGEE. V was trimmed by 0 bases and J by 0 bases, leaving 22 bases between them. CDR3 length: 19 amino acids. The CDR3: CASSVVGRCAPASSYEQYF. The CDR3 coding sequence is TGTGCCAGCAGCGTAGTAGGCAGGTGTGCCCCAGCTAGCTCCTACGAGCAGTACTTC.

The chain has TRBV7-3 and TRBJ2-2, with TRBD2 matching over 8 bases. The CDR3 is 16 residues long. The germline gives CDR1 SGHTA, CDR2 FQGTGA. Unmatched junction bases numbered 8, after V lost 5 bases and J lost 3 bases. The chain's CDR3 is CASSPRGGPDTGELFF. The CDR3 region has the DNA TGTGCCAGCAGCCCTCGGGGGGGCCCGGACACCGGGGAGCTGTTTTTT.

This clone has just one count. This chain joins TRBV29-1 and TRBJ2-5, with TRBD1 matching over 7 bases. V lost 6 bases to trimming and J lost 5 bases; unmatched junction nucleotides: 9. This CDR3 spans 13 amino acids. CDR1 and CDR2 from the germline V gene are SQVTM and ANQGSEA. CDR3 sequence reads: CSVGRGSVETQYF. DNA of the CDR3: TGCAGCGTGGGCAGGGGGTCGGTGGAGACCCAGTACTTC.

V is TRBV29-1 and J is TRBJ2-6, with 10 bases identical to TRBD1. The CDR3 length is 17 residues. Germline CDR1 reads SQVTM; CDR2 reads ANQGSEA. The V gene end was trimmed by 7 bases and the J gene end by 0 bases; junction bases not matched to a gene: 9. The CDR3 nucleotides are TGCAGCGCTGAGGACCGGGACAGGGGCTCTGGGGCCAACGTCCTGACTTTC. This sequence encodes CSAEDRDRGSGANVLTF.

This clone was seen just once. This rearrangement joins TRBV10-2 to TRBJ2-7; D is unclear. Germline V gene lookup returns CDR1 WSHSY and CDR2 SAAADI. The CDR3 is made up of 17 amino acids. Trimming cost V 3 bases and J 4 bases, with 22 bases left between them. The CDR3 loop reads CASSDLPRSSYYYEQYF. The CDR3 DNA is TGCGCCAGCAGTGACTTGCCACGGTCCTCGTACTATTACGAGCAGTACTTC.

The rearrangement links TRBV4-1 to TRBJ2-3; 9 nucleotides match TRBD1. Germline V gene sequence: CDR1 MGHRA, CDR2 YSYEKL. Unmatched junction bases numbered 11, after V lost 3 bases and J lost 4 bases. The CDR3 has 17 amino acids. Written as DNA, the CDR3 is TGCGCCAGCAGCCACCACCCGGGACAGGGTATCGCAGATACGCAGTATTTT. Its protein is CASSHHPGQGIADTQYF.

The chain recombines TRBV5-4 with TRBJ2-6, with unresolved D. Germline CDR1 and CDR2: SGHNT and YYREEE (reference sequence). This CDR3 comprises 15 residues. Deletions cut 0 bases from V and 2 bases from J, with 6 bases between. The CDR3, as DNA: TGTGCCAGCAGCTTGGCGGCAGCTGGGGCCAACGTCCTGACTTTC. Its translation is CASSLAAAGANVLTF.

This chain connects TRBV7-9 to TRBJ2-2; 9 nucleotides match TRBD2. The CDR3 has 17 residues. The V gene end was trimmed by 0 bases and the J gene end by 4 bases; junction bases not matched to a gene: 6. Germline V CDR1 and CDR2: SEHNR, FQNEAQ (reference sequence). For the CDR3, the DNA is TGTGCCAGCAGCTTAGCCTCTAGCGGGGCAACCACCGGGGAGCTGTTTTTT. This encodes CASSLASSGATTGELFF. Looking up the rest from reference TRBV7-9 and TRBJ2-2 gives the full variable domain: DTGVSQNPRHKITKRGQNVTFRCDPISEHNRLYWYRQTLGQGPEFLTYFQNEAQLEKSRLLSDRFSAERPKGSFSTLEIQRTEQGDSAMYLCASSLASSGATTGELFFGEGSRLTVL.